What follows describes a single T cell receptor (beta chain). Antigen specificity is unknown. The PCR contained 60 Vbeta and 13 Jbeta primers. Repertoires were generated with immunoSEQ multiplex PCR, while TCRdb's copy carries only in-frame clones and drops some. The data contain fewer than 250,000 clones, around 82% of them singletons. This record comes from a study of cytomegalovirus exposure and HLA in healthy donors. Study-level points and caveats: TRBV6-2, TRBV6-3 and some other V segments were unresolvable in 87-base-pair reads. The later analysis indicated that the majority of CMV-associated TCR beta chains appeared HLA-restricted.

The V gene lost 6 bases and the J gene lost 2 bases, with 15 bases spanning the gap. This CDR3 comprises 15 residues. Germline values: CDR1 SNHLY, CDR2 FYNNEI. J is TRBJ2-3 and V is TRBV2; D is possibly TRBD1 (6 bases). This TCR came from a man aged 40-49 years in good health and CMV-seropositive. Material for sequencing was PBMCs. CDR3 nucleotide sequence: TGTGCCAGCAGGAGCAGGGGTCTCGTCACAGATACGCAGTATTTT. Protein: CASRSRGLVTDTQYF.